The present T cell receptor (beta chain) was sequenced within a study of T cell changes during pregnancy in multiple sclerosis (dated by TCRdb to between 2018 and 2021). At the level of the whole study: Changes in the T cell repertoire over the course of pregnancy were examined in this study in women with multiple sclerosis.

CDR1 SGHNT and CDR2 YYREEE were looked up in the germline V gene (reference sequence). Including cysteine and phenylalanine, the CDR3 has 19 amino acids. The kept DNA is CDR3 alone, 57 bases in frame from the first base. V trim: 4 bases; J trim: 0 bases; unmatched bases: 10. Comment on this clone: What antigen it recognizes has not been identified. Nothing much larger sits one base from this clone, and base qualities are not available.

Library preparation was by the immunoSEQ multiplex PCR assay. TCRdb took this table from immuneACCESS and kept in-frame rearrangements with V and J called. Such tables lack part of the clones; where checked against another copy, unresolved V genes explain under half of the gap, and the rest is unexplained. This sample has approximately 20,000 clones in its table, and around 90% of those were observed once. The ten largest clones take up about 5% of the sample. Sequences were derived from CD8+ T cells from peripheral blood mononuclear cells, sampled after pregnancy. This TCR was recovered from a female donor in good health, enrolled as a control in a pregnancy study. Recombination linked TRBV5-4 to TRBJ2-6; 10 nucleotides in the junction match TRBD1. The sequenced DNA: TGTGCCAGCAGCCCCCCGTCCGGGACAGGGGTCTCTGGGGCCAACGTCCTGACTTTC. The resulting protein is CASSPPSGTGVSGANVLTF.